One T cell receptor (beta chain) is described in this entry. Antigen unknown. The CDR3 loop spans 15 amino acids. Germline V gene sequence: CDR1 LGHNA, CDR2 YSLEER. V lost 0 bases to trimming and J lost 5 bases; unmatched junction nucleotides: 1. Donors had nominal health at sampling but likely had unrecorded immune exposures. PCR primers comprised 60 Vbeta and 13 Jbeta primers. Methods used by the authors: In a later analysis, the count reached some 73 million unique TCR beta chains, with about 9.9 million shared. Here immunoSEQ multiplex PCR was the method, and the copy in TCRdb shows in-frame clones only, minus some. For V, J and clone size, that table is used; D and trimming come from the DNA. The repertoire table contains 200,000 to 250,000 clones. These data come from a study of cytomegalovirus exposure and HLA in healthy donors. Broader study findings: Being indistinguishable, some V segments were excluded, TRBV6-2 and TRBV6-3 among them. TCR beta chains numbering about 160 were designated cytomegalovirus-associated.

The genes are TRBV4-3 and TRBJ2-1; 10 bases are shared with TRBD2. The source is a woman aged 30 to 39 in good health and CMV-seropositive. The sequencing sample was made of PBMCs. The CDR3 DNA reads TGCGCCAGCAGCCAAGAACTAGCGGGGAACAATGAGCAGTTCTTC. The encoded protein is CASSQELAGNNEQFF.